What follows is one T cell receptor beta chain and its context. Antigen unknown. This CDR3 is built from 11 residues. Germline V CDR1 and CDR2: SEHNR, FQNEAQ (reference sequence). V was cut by 5 bases and J by 11 bases, with 12 bases left in between. Investigators isolated RNA and reverse transcribed it into cDNA to act as the sequencing template. Profiling relied on immunoSEQ multiplex PCR, and the TCRdb table lists in-frame clones only, not all of them. The sample contains 150,000 or so clones, roughly 50% of which appear only once. The entry originates in a study of CD8+ T cells in alopecia areata. Across the whole study: Among treated patients, oral tofacitinib was administered at 5 to 10 mg twice daily.

Study-wide results and caveats: An increase in clonality over normal scalp was evident in lesional scalp, especially alopecia totalis/universalis. Among patients, TCR sharing was less clear than in mice, a difference possibly due in part to HLA diversity in the patient population.

V gene TRBV7-9 combines with J gene TRBJ2-5; TRBD1 might be the D (5 bases). Sequences were obtained from CD4+ T cells sorted from blood. This clonotype originated in a human donor with alopecia areata. This CDR3 reads CASSGGHLQYF. For the CDR3, the DNA is TGTGCCAGCAGCGGCGGACACCTTCAGTACTTC.